These 10 T cell receptor beta chains originate from one sample sequenced in a study of T cell changes during pregnancy in multiple sclerosis. TCRdb keeps only in-frame clones here, not all; method: immunoSEQ multiplex PCR. The sample records tens of thousands of clones, 80% to 95% being singletons. This material consisted of peripheral blood, taken in the first trimester of pregnancy. These receptors all come from a female donor in good health, enrolled as a control in a pregnancy study.

This clone occurred once. The genes are TRBV6-5 and TRBJ2-1; 8 nucleotides match TRBD1. The germline V gene encodes CDR1 MNHEY and CDR2 SVGAGI. With 6 bases clipped from V and 0 bases from J, the junction kept 4 bases outside the gene matches. The CDR3 has 15 residues. The CDR3 region has the DNA TGTGCCAGCAGCGAGACAGGGGTCTCCTACAATGAGCAGTTCTTC. It specifies CASSETGVSYNEQFF.

The chain joins TRBV11-2 to TRBJ1-1; 12 nucleotides align to TRBD1. There are 18 residues in the CDR3. V was clipped by 4 bases and J by 3 bases; unmatched bases: 12. CDR1 and CDR2 (germline): SGHAT, FQNNGV. The CDR3 protein is CASSSPQGDRGRYTEAFF. The CDR3 DNA follows: TGTGCCAGCAGCTCCCCTCAAGGGGACAGGGGGCGATACACTGAAGCTTTCTTT.

This chain links TRBV28 with TRBJ1-2, with 9 nucleotides matching TRBD1. This CDR3 has 17 residues. Germline lookup yields CDR1 MDHEN and CDR2 SYDVKM. V dropped 4 bases and J dropped 2; count of bases not matched to a gene: 11. The CDR3 here is CASSSTFTGGWNYGYTF. CDR3 DNA: TGTGCCAGCAGTTCTACTTTCACAGGGGGCTGGAACTATGGCTACACCTTC.

The chain has TRBV5-1 and TRBJ2-7, with TRBD2 matching over 11 bases. With 3 bases clipped from V and 6 bases from J, the junction kept 5 bases outside the gene matches. The CDR3 length is 14 residues. The germline gives CDR1 SGHRS, CDR2 YFSETQ. The DNA for the CDR3 is TGCGCCAGCAGCTCTACTAGCGGGAGCGTCGAGCAGTACTTC. This gives the protein CASSSTSGSVEQYF.

The CDR3 region has the DNA TGTGCCAGCAGTTTAGACAGGGGAAACGAGCAGTACTTC. Translation gives CASSLDRGNEQYF. V and J are TRBV27 and TRBJ2-7; 8 bases line up with TRBD1. CDR1 is MNHEY and CDR2 is SMNVEV in the germline V gene (reference sequence). The CDR3 totals 13 residues. Trimming cost V 2 bases and J 5 bases; bases outside gene matches: 2.

This clone has only one observation. The chain uses TRBV28 and TRBJ2-7; possibly TRBD2 for D (6 bases). The V end was cut by 5 bases, the J end by 6 bases, with 20 bases between. There are 15 residues in the CDR3. Germline CDR1 and CDR2: MDHEN and SYDVKM. The CDR3 nucleotides are TGTGCCAGCAGTCGAGCTGCCCGGGGGACGGTCGAGCAGTACTTC. Protein: CASSRAARGTVEQYF.

As DNA, the CDR3 is TGTGCCAGCAGTTACCGGGACAGCCTCTACGAGCAGTACTTC. Amino acid sequence: CASSYRDSLYEQYF. The chain recombines TRBV6-6 with TRBJ2-7, with 7 bases aligning to TRBD1. Germline V gives CDR1 MNHNY, CDR2 SVGAGI (reference sequence). The CDR3 is 14 residues long. The V gene end was trimmed by 2 bases and the J gene end by 3 bases; junction bases not matched to a gene: 4.

This clone has only a few counts. The V and J genes are TRBV6-1 and TRBJ2-7; D unclear. Trimming left V 2 bases short and J 6 bases short, with 5 bases between. This CDR3 has 11 residues. Germline V lookup: CDR1 MNHNS, CDR2 SASEGT. The DNA of the CDR3 is TGTGCCAGCAGTGAATCTTCCGAGCAGTACTTC. Translating it yields CASSESSEQYF.

This clone has more than one count but fewer than ten. The chain carries TRBV11-3 and TRBJ2-2; D uncertain. Trimming stripped 5 bases from V and 1 base from J, with 8 bases between. The CDR3 has 14 amino acids. Germline-derived CDR1 and CDR2 are SGHNT and YENEEA. The CDR3 DNA follows: TGTGCCAGCAGCCCCTCGGGGAACACCGGGGAGCTGTTTTTT. It specifies CASSPSGNTGELFF.

A single count supports this clone. The J gene is TRBJ2-1, the V gene TRBV15; 9 nucleotides match TRBD1. Trimming took 4 bases from V and 4 from J; bases not matched to a gene: 5. The length of the CDR3 is 15 residues. The germline V gene encodes CDR1 LNHNV and CDR2 YYDKDF (reference sequence). The DNA for the CDR3 is TGTGCCACCAGCAACACAGGGGGCCGTTACAATGAGCAGTTCTTC. Its translation: CATSNTGGRYNEQFF.